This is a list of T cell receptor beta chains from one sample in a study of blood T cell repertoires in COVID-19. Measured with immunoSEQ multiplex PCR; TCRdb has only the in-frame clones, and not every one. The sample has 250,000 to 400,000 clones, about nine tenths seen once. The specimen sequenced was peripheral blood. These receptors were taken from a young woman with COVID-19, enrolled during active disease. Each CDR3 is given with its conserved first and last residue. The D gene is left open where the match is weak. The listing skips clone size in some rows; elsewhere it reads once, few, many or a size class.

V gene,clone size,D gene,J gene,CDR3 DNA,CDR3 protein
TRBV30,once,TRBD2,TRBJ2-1,TGTGCCTCCGACCGTTCTAGCGGGAGCTACAATGAGCAGTTCTTC,CASDRSSGSYNEQFF
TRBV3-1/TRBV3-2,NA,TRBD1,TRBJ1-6,TGTGCCAGCAGACCCGGACAGGGGGCCTCACCCCTCCACTTT,CASRPGQGASPLHF
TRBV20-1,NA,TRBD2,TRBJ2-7,TGCAGTGCTAGTAAGCGGGAGGTCTCCTACGAGCAGTACTTC,CSASKREVSYEQYF
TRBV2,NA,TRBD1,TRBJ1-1,TGTGCCATGCAACAGGACAGGGGAACTGAAGCTTTCTTT,CAMQQDRGTEAFF
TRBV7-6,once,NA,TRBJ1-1,TGTGCCAGCAGCCGGGACACCAACACTGAAGCTTTCTTT,CASSRDTNTEAFF
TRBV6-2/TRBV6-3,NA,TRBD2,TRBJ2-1,TGTGCCAGCAGTTACTCGGCTAGCGGGAGCTCCTACAATGAGCAGTTCTTC,CASSYSASGSSYNEQFF
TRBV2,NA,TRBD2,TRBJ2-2,TGTGCCAGCAGTGCTGCTAGCGGGAGAACCGGGGAGCTGTTTTTT,CASSAASGRTGELFF
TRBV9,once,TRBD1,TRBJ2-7,TGTGCCAGCAGCGTAGGAAACAGGGGAACCTACGAGCAGTACTTC,CASSVGNRGTYEQYF
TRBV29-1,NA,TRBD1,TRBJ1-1,TGCAGCACCCGACAGGGCGAAAGGGGCACTGAAGCTTTCTTT,CSTRQGERGTEAFF
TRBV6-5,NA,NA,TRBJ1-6,TGTGCCAGCAGAGGACAGATATCGTATAATTCACCCCTCCACTTT,CASRGQISYNSPLHF
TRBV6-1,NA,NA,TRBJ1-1,TGTGCCAGCAGTGAATTTACAGGGAACACTGAAGCTTTCTTT,CASSEFTGNTEAFF
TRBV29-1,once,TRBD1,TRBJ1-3,TGCAGCGTCGGTACAGGGGGCACTGGAAACACCATATATTTT,CSVGTGGTGNTIYF
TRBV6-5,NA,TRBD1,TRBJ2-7,TGTGCCAGCAGTTTACATCGACAGGGAAGTCCCTACGAGCAGTACTTC,CASSLHRQGSPYEQYF
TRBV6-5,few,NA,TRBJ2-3,TGTGCCAGCAGTTCCCCCCTTGGGGCTAGCACAGATACGCAGTATTTT,CASSSPLGASTDTQYF
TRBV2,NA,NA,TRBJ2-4,TGTGCCAGCAGTTCCCCGGGGTTGGGCATTCAGTACTTC,CASSSPGLGIQYF
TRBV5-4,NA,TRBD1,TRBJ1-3,TGTGCCAGCACCATAGACAGGGATAGCACCATATATTTT,CASTIDRDSTIYF
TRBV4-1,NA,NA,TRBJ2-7,TGCGCCAGCAGCCAAGATACGGCACAGGTCACCTACGAGCAGTACTTC,CASSQDTAQVTYEQYF
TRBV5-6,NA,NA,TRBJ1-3,TGTGCCAGCAGCTCACAGGGCTCTGGAAACACCATATATTTT,CASSSQGSGNTIYF
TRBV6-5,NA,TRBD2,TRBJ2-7,TGTGCCAGCAGCCCCGGGACTAGTCGGTACGAGCAGTACTTC,CASSPGTSRYEQYF